This T cell receptor (beta chain) is from a study of blood T cell repertoires in COVID-19. Across the study: Both acute and convalescent COVID-19 samples were obtained from the United States, Italy and Spain. Sample material is recorded as cDNA or gDNA derived from T cells, B-cell-depleted T cells, or PBMCs.

Trimming removed 3 bases from V and 0 bases from J, with 8 bases in between. The CDR3 is made up of 15 amino acids. The germline V gene has CDR1 KGHSH and CDR2 LQKENI. In the original processing: From reference gene primer amplification, estimates of nucleated cell counts were derived. Using immunoSEQ multiplex PCR, the repertoire was profiled, and TCRdb retains in-frame clones only, with some absent. That table supplies the V and J calls and clone size; D and trimming were determined from the DNA. The sample has nearly 200,000 clones, over 75% seen once. The sequence came from a woman aged 35 to 49 who had recovered from COVID-19. V usage is TRBV18 and J usage is TRBJ2-2, with D perhaps matching TRBD1 (6 bases). Sequencing input: peripheral blood. The chain's CDR3 is CASSPTGSNTGELFF. For the CDR3, the DNA is TGTGCCAGCTCACCGACAGGCTCGAACACCGGGGAGCTGTTTTTT. Combining the CDR3 with reference TRBV18 and TRBJ2-2 gives the whole variable domain NAGVMQNPRHLVRRRGQEARLRCSPMKGHSHVYWYRQLPEEGLKFMVYLQKENIIDESGMPKERFSAEFPKEGPSILRIQQVVRGDSAAYFCASSPTGSNTGELFFGEGSRLTVL.